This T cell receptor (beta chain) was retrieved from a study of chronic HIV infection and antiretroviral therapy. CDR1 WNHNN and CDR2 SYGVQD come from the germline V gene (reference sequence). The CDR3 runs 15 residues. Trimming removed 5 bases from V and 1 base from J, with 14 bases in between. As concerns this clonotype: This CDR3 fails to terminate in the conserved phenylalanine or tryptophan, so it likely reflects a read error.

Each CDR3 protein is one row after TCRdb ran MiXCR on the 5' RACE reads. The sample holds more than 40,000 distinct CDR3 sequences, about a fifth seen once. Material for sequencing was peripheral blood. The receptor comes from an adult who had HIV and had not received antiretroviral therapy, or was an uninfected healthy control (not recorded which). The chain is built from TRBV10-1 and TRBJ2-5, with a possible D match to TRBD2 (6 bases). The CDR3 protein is CASSRERGIQETQYL. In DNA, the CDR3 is TGCGCCAGCAGTCGAGAACGGGGGATCCAAGAGACCCAGTACTTA.